Listed here are 10 T cell receptor beta chains from one sample, sequenced in a study of blood T cell repertoires in COVID-19 (dated by TCRdb to the early 2020s). Preparation of the library involved the immunoSEQ multiplex PCR assay. The table was pulled from immuneACCESS by TCRdb, which kept in-frame rearrangements only. Such tables lose some clones; where checked, under half of the loss comes from unresolved V genes, and the rest has no known cause. Within this sample are 200,000 to 250,000 clones, with roughly 84% of them counted one time only. Together, the top ten hold about 8.9% of the sample. Sequencing was carried out using peripheral blood. All receptors derive from a man aged 45-60 years with active or convalescent COVID-19.

As to this clone: Additional DNA sequences in this sample encode the identical CDR3. The chain employs TRBV5-1 and TRBJ2-1; D unclear. This CDR3 comprises 14 residues. The V gene's germline CDR1 is SGHRS and CDR2 YFSETQ. Trimming left V 2 bases short and J 0 bases short, with 6 bases between. The CDR3 sequence: CASSLVSSYNEQFF. As DNA, the CDR3 is TGCGCCAGCAGCTTAGTGAGCTCCTACAATGAGCAGTTCTTC.

The V and J genes are TRBV11-2 and TRBJ2-3; 7 nucleotides align to TRBD1. Losses at the gene ends were 3 bases for V and 0 bases for J; bases not matched to a gene: 6. CDR3 size: 16 residues. CDR1 is SGHAT, CDR2 FQNNGV, per germline. CDR3 DNA sequence: TGTGCCAGCAGCTTCAGCCGGGACAGTAGCACAGATACGCAGTATTTT. As protein: CASSFSRDSSTDTQYF.

The CDR3 nucleotides read TGTGCCATCAGCGCTCTAGCGGGACTGCATACGCAGTATTTT. This encodes CAISALAGLHTQYF. The gene calls are TRBV10-3 and TRBJ2-3; 9 bases align to TRBD2. The V and J ends lost 6 bases and 7 bases, in that order; junction bases with no gene match: 8. This CDR3 has 14 amino acids. Germline values: CDR1 ENHRY, CDR2 SYGVKD.

This chain connects TRBV7-9 to TRBJ2-2; tentatively, D is TRBD2 (7 bases). Deletions cut 4 bases from V and 3 bases from J, with 18 bases between. The CDR3 is 17 amino acids. Germline V gene lookup returns CDR1 SEHNR and CDR2 FQNEAQ (reference sequence). The CDR3, as DNA: TGTGCCAGCAGCTCACTAGGGAGGGGGATCGACACCGGGGAGCTGTTTTTT. This sequence encodes CASSSLGRGIDTGELFF. Variable domain in full (rest from reference TRBV7-9 and TRBJ2-2): DTGVSQNPRHKITKRGQNVTFRCDPISEHNRLYWYRQTLGQGPEFLTYFQNEAQLEKSRLLSDRFSAERPKGSFSTLEIQRTEQGDSAMYLCASSSLGRGIDTGELFFGEGSRLTVL.

This chain connects TRBV6-5 to TRBJ1-5; D not certain. V was cut by 2 bases and J by 0 bases, with 11 bases left in between. From germline, CDR1 is MNHEY and CDR2 SVGAGI. This CDR3 is built from 16 residues. CDR3: CASSYEGVGSNQPQHF. In DNA, the CDR3 is TGTGCCAGCAGTTACGAGGGAGTTGGTAGCAATCAGCCCCAGCATTTT.

The V call is TRBV4-2, the J call TRBJ2-2; D gene unclear. Germline CDR1 and CDR2: LGHNA and YNFKEQ. This CDR3 is built from 15 residues. The V end was cut by 0 bases, the J end by 4 bases, with 9 bases between. The CDR3 region has the DNA TGTGCCAGCAGCCAAGATCGCAGGCTCACCGGGGAGCTGTTTTTT. This translates into CASSQDRRLTGELFF.

CDR3 region: CASSPIETLLNTGELFF. The DNA for the CDR3 is TGTGCCAGCAGTCCGATTGAGACACTCCTGAACACCGGGGAGCTGTTTTTT. This sequence joins TRBV3-1 (or the pseudogene TRBV3-2) and TRBJ2-2; no clear D. V was shortened by 6 bases and J by 1 base, with 18 bases between the two germline ends. CDR1 and CDR2 (germline): LGHDT, YNNKEL (reference sequence). CDR3 length: 17 residues.

This sequence joins TRBV2 and TRBJ1-4; TRBD1 might be the D (6 bases). The CDR3 sequence is 14 residues long. The germline CDR1 and CDR2 sequences are SNHLY and FYNNEI. The V gene lost 2 bases and the J gene lost 7 bases, with 11 bases spanning the gap. CDR3: CASSENRDSEKLFF. CDR3 bases: TGTGCCAGCAGTGAAAACAGGGATAGTGAAAAACTGTTTTTT.

This sequence joins TRBV28 and TRBJ1-2; 11 nucleotides match TRBD1. Losses at the gene ends were 3 bases for V and 3 bases for J; bases not matched to a gene: 6. This CDR3 spans 16 amino acids. Germline lookup yields CDR1 MDHEN and CDR2 SYDVKM. The CDR3 nucleotides are TGTGCCAGCAGTTTTCAGGACAGGGGGCTCTACTATGGCTACACCTTC. This gives the protein CASSFQDRGLYYGYTF.

The chain is built from TRBV14 and TRBJ2-1; 9 bases map to TRBD2. Per germline, CDR1 SGHDN and CDR2 FVKESK. The V segment lost 1 base and the J segment 7 bases; nucleotides outside the gene matches: 11. There are 17 residues in the CDR3. The chain's CDR3 is CASSQVKWREGRNEQFF. The CDR3 DNA reads TGTGCCAGCAGCCAAGTAAAGTGGCGGGAGGGCAGGAATGAGCAGTTCTTC.